Below are 23 T cell receptor beta chains sequenced from a single sample in a study of a mutant IDH1 vaccine in newly diagnosed glioma. What these receptors recognize is not known. Stated time point: week 47, end of study. Vaccination used 300 ug of mutant IDH1 20-mer peptide per dose, with topical imiquimod. The assay was immunoSEQ multiplex PCR, and TCRdb's table has in-frame clones only and misses some. Of about 56,000 clones in the sample, around four fifths were seen once. The specimen comprised PBMCs, sampled from a glioma patient whose treatment included an IDH1 peptide vaccine. Every receptor here comes from a woman aged 45-65 years with glioma.

The chain employs TRBV19 and TRBJ1-2, with 9 bases lining up with TRBD1. The CDR3 consists of 12 residues. The germline gives CDR1 LNHDA, CDR2 SQIVND (reference sequence). Unmatched junction bases numbered 2, after V lost 8 bases and J lost 4 bases. The CDR3 reads CASGQGRYGYTF. CDR3 DNA sequence: TGTGCCAGTGGACAGGGGCGCTATGGCTACACCTTC.

V is TRBV7-8 and J is TRBJ1-1, with a tentative D call TRBD1 (6 bases). The CDR3 length is 15 residues. Germline V lookup: CDR1 SGHVS, CDR2 FQNEAQ. V was pared by 0 bases and J by 5 bases, with 13 bases between. CDR3 protein: CASSLATGTITEAFF. For the CDR3, the DNA is TGTGCCAGCAGCTTAGCCACAGGGACGATTACTGAAGCTTTCTTT.

To note about this clone: Other DNA sequences in this specimen translate into the identical CDR3. The genes are TRBV25-1 and TRBJ2-7; no reliable D call. This CDR3 contains 11 residues. The V end lost 4 bases, the J end lost 3 bases, and 4 bases lay between the germline ends. From germline, CDR1 is MGHDK and CDR2 SYGVNS. The CDR3 nucleotides are TGTGCCAGCAGTGGGGGCTACGAGCAGTACTTC. It yields the protein CASSGGYEQYF.

This chain links TRBV27 with TRBJ2-7, with 7 bases fitting TRBD1. The CDR3 has 17 residues. Trimming at V came to 8 bases and at J to 0 bases, leaving 16 bases not matched to a gene. Looked up from germline, CDR1 is MNHEY and CDR2 is SMNVEV (reference sequence). This chain's CDR3 is CASRLGVEGGPSYEQYF. CDR3 DNA sequence: TGTGCCAGCCGCCTCGGGGTTGAAGGGGGCCCCTCCTACGAGCAGTACTTC.

This clone was found once. The chain has TRBV30 and TRBJ2-7, with TRBD2 as a possible D gene (5 bases). Germline V gives CDR1 GTSNPN, CDR2 SVGIG (reference sequence). V was cut by 2 bases and J by 9 bases, with 11 bases left in between. This CDR3 has 11 residues. The CDR3 protein is CAWSTTIRQYF. For the CDR3, the DNA is TGTGCCTGGAGTACGACTATCCGGCAGTACTTC.

This clone has more than one count but fewer than ten. V usage is TRBV27 and J usage is TRBJ2-3, with 7 nucleotides matching TRBD1. The CDR3 covers 16 residues. Germline V gene lookup returns CDR1 MNHEY and CDR2 SMNVEV (reference sequence). J lost 2 bases, V lost 9 bases, and 14 bases had no gene match. CDR3 nucleotides: TGTGCCAGTAGAACCACCGGGACAGCAATCACAGATACGCAGTATTTT. It yields the protein CASRTTGTAITDTQYF.

The chain links TRBV5-6 to TRBJ1-2, with 11 positions matching TRBD1. The trim removed 7 bases at V and 8 bases at J, leaving 13 bases unmatched. The CDR3 totals 15 residues. CDR1 SGHDT and CDR2 YYEEEE come from the germline V gene. The CDR3 sequence is CASFRGQGVLFGYTF. In nucleotides, the CDR3 is TGTGCCAGCTTTAGGGGACAGGGGGTTTTATTCGGCTACACCTTC.

This clone was seen once. DNA for the CDR3: TGTGCCAGCAGCGAGGGCCGGGAGCAGTTCTTC. It codes for CASSEGREQFF. V is TRBV9 and J is TRBJ2-1; the D is unclear. V lost 3 bases to trimming and J lost 10 bases, with 8 bases between them. The germline gives CDR1 SGDLS, CDR2 YYNGEE. The CDR3 consists of 11 residues.

The chain couples TRBV7-3 to TRBJ2-3; 7 positions agree with TRBD1. The CDR3 has 14 residues. The V gene's germline CDR1 is SGHTA and CDR2 FQGTGA. The ends lost 4 bases at V and 4 bases at J; junction bases unmatched: 5. CDR3 sequence (DNA): TGTGCCAGCAGCTCTCGACAGGGTGCAGATACGCAGTATTTT. Encoded protein: CASSSRQGADTQYF.

The chain employs TRBV6-5 and TRBJ1-4, with 8 bases matching TRBD1. With V trimmed by 4 bases and J by 7 bases, 5 bases remained unmatched. Germline CDR1 is MNHEY and CDR2 is SVGAGI. The CDR3 spans 14 residues. The CDR3 protein is CASSSRGQGEKLFF. CDR3 nucleotides: TGTGCCAGCAGTTCCAGGGGGCAGGGTGAAAAACTGTTTTTT.

This chain uses TRBV5-4 with TRBJ2-4; D possibly corresponds to TRBD2 (5 bases). The V gene lost 1 base and the J gene lost 0 bases, with 8 bases spanning the gap. CDR3 length: 15 residues. Germline CDR1 is SGHNT and CDR2 is YYREEE (reference sequence). The CDR3 DNA reads as TGTGCCAGCAGCTTGCGAGCGGAAGCCAAAAACATTCAGTACTTC. Protein: CASSLRAEAKNIQYF. The whole variable domain, remainder taken from reference TRBV5-4 and TRBJ2-4, is ETGVTQSPTHLIKTRGQQVTLRCSSQSGHNTVSWYQQALGQGPQFIFQYYREEENGRGNFPPRFSGLQFPNYSSELNVNALELDDSALYLCASSLRAEAKNIQYFGAGTRLSVL.

CDR3 in amino acids: CASSSEQGSYGYTF. CDR3 bases: TGTGCCAGCAGCTCGGAACAGGGGTCGTATGGCTACACCTTC. V and J are TRBV5-4 and TRBJ1-2, with TRBD1 matching 7 bases. The CDR3 runs to 14 residues. Germline V lookup: CDR1 SGHNT, CDR2 YYREEE (reference sequence). J gave up 5 bases and V 3 bases, and 7 bases lay outside the gene matches.

The V call is TRBV7-9, the J call TRBJ1-4; D remains unclear. Trimming stripped 5 bases from V and 5 bases from J, with 6 bases between. This CDR3 is 12 amino acids long. Germline assignment: CDR1 SEHNR and CDR2 FQNEAQ (reference sequence). CDR3 residues: CASSGQNEKLFF. For the CDR3, the DNA is TGTGCCAGCAGCGGCCAAAATGAAAAACTGTTTTTT.

The genes are TRBV15 and TRBJ1-2; D gene uncertain. Germline lookup yields CDR1 LNHNV and CDR2 YYDKDF (reference sequence). This CDR3 has 12 amino acids. The V and J ends lost 3 bases and 8 bases respectively, with 10 bases between them. The CDR3 reads CATSREGKGYTF. Here the CDR3 DNA reads TGTGCCACCAGCAGGGAAGGGAAAGGCTACACCTTC.

The genes are TRBV4-3 and TRBJ2-1; maybe TRBD2 (5 bases). CDR3 size: 13 residues. Germline CDR1 LGHNA, CDR2 YSLEER. The germline V and J ends were trimmed by 4 bases and 9 bases, with 13 bases remaining between them. CDR3 sequence (DNA): TGCGCCAGCAGCCCAAGGACCGAGGGTGAGCAGTTCTTC. Its protein product is CASSPRTEGEQFF.

The J gene is TRBJ2-3, the V gene TRBV5-6; D gene ambiguous. This CDR3 is 16 amino acids long. The germline gives CDR1 SGHDT, CDR2 YYEEEE. Trimming removed 1 base at V and 3 bases at J, with 15 bases between. CDR3 sequence reads: CASSLTARGGTDTQYF. The CDR3 DNA reads TGTGCCAGCAGCTTGACGGCTAGAGGTGGTACAGATACGCAGTATTTT.

J is TRBJ1-4 and V is TRBV5-1; perhaps TRBD1 as D (5 bases). Trimming cost V 1 base and J 7 bases, with 11 bases left between them. Germline V gene lookup returns CDR1 SGHRS and CDR2 YFSETQ. This CDR3 is built from 14 residues. In DNA, the CDR3 is TGCGCCAGCAGCTTGTCCAGTGGGGGTGAAAAACTGTTTTTT. This translates into CASSLSSGGEKLFF.

The chain is built from TRBV19 and TRBJ1-1, with 8 bases lining up with TRBD1. V shed 4 bases and J 3 bases; nucleotides not matched to a gene: 10. The CDR3 runs 16 residues. The V gene's germline CDR1 is LNHDA and CDR2 SQIVND (reference sequence). CDR3 in DNA: TGTGCCAGTAGTACTGGACAGGGTGTAGCTGACACTGAAGCTTTCTTT. Translating gives CASSTGQGVADTEAFF. The full variable domain, completed using reference TRBV19 and TRBJ1-1, is DGGITQSPKYLFRKEGQNVTLSCEQNLNHDAMYWYRQDPGQGLRLIYYSQIVNDFQKGDIAEGYSVSREKKESFPLTVTSAQKNPTAFYLCASSTGQGVADTEAFFGQGTRLTVV.

The chain joins TRBV7-9 to TRBJ1-2, with no clear D. Trimming took off 6 bases at V and 6 bases at J, with 5 bases between the two ends. The CDR3 sequence is 10 residues long. CDR1 SEHNR and CDR2 FQNEAQ come from the germline V gene (reference sequence). As DNA, the CDR3 is TGTGCCAGCAGGGTAAATGGCTACACCTTC. Protein product: CASRVNGYTF.

The V call is TRBV2, the J call TRBJ2-3; D unclear. Germline values: CDR1 SNHLY, CDR2 FYNNEI. Trimming took off 3 bases at V and 3 bases at J, with 10 bases between the two ends. The CDR3 is made up of 14 amino acids. The DNA for the CDR3 is TGTGCCAGCAGTGATGGGTCTGGGACAGATACGCAGTATTTT. Protein product: CASSDGSGTDTQYF.

This chain connects TRBV6-5 to TRBJ1-6, with D unresolved. The CDR3 loop spans 13 amino acids. In germline, CDR1 is MNHEY, CDR2 SVGAGI. Trimming removed 2 bases at V and 10 bases at J, with 9 bases between. CDR3 protein: CASSYTESSPLHF. For the CDR3, the DNA is TGTGCCAGCAGTTACACGGAAAGCTCACCCCTCCACTTT.

The chain is built from TRBV19 and TRBJ1-1; D is possibly TRBD1 (6 bases). V gave up 8 bases and J gave up 1 base, with 11 bases separating them. Looked up from germline, CDR1 is LNHDA and CDR2 is SQIVND (reference sequence). The CDR3 has 13 amino acids. The CDR3 DNA reads as TGTGCCAGTGGGCAGGGGAGGAACACTGAAGCTTTCTTT. Translating gives CASGQGRNTEAFF.

The chain links TRBV27 to TRBJ1-1; maybe TRBD1 (5 bases). This CDR3 comprises 12 residues. Germline V CDR1 and CDR2: MNHEY, SMNVEV (reference sequence). Trimming cost V 7 bases and J 8 bases, with 14 bases left between them. CDR3 region: CASTAGRGEAFF. The CDR3 DNA reads TGTGCCAGCACCGCGGGGAGGGGAGAAGCTTTCTTT.